This entry describes one T cell receptor beta chain. This sample is part of a study of blood T cells in healthy people across ages. The length of the CDR3 is 15 residues. V dropped 6 bases and J dropped 3 bases, with 16 bases sitting between them. Germline V lookup: CDR1 MDHEN, CDR2 SYDVKM. The second PCR ran about 6 to 12 cycles with a sample-barcoded 5' primer and J-beta primers. Using its own MiXCR run on the 5' RACE reads, TCRdb lists one record per CDR3 protein. The sample yields hundreds of thousands of distinct CDR3 sequences, about 51% seen once. The chain joins TRBV28 to TRBJ2-3; either TRBD1 or TRBD2 may supply D (5 bases each). This sequence was found in an elderly woman in good health. Specimen: blood. CDR3 in amino acids: CASSSSGEGTDTQYF. CDR3 nucleotides: TGTGCCAGCAGCTCTTCGGGCGAGGGGACAGATACGCAGTATTTT.